This T cell receptor beta chain is from a study of T cell responses to AZD1222 COVID-19 vaccine. V shed 0 bases and J shed 1 base, with 9 bases lying between them. The germline CDR1 and CDR2 sequences are SGHTA and FQGTGA. This CDR3 has 15 residues. Sequencing was performed with immunoSEQ multiplex PCR; in TCRdb, only in-frame clones are kept and a portion is missing. The sample consists of 97,000 or so clones, about 86% of them appearing once. Study-level points and caveats: Clonal diversity was possibly underestimated, and the donors were mostly white British, with more females. The study found Spike-specific TCR breadth and depth rose after two AZD1222 doses. Researchers took repertoire samples only after the peak T cell response had come.

The sample holds a few counts of this clone. Antigen: not known. The source is an adult in good health. The rearrangement joins TRBV7-3 to TRBJ1-1; a weak D match, TRBD1 (5 bases). The sequenced sample was peripheral blood, obtained on day 0 of AZD1222 vaccination. The CDR3 DNA reads as TGTGCCAGCAGCTTAACCACAGGAGGGAACACTGAAGCTTTCTTT. Translating gives CASSLTTGGNTEAFF. The variable domain in full, with the rest retrieved from reference TRBV7-3 and TRBJ1-1, is GAGVSQTPSNKVTEKGKYVELRCDPISGHTALYWYRQSLGQGPEFLIYFQGTGAADDSGLPNDRFFAVRPEGSVSTLKIQRTERGDSAVYLCASSLTTGGNTEAFFGQGTRLTVV.